The 28 T cell receptor beta chains below come from one sample, sequenced in a study of blood T cell repertoires in COVID-19. Repertoires were generated with immunoSEQ multiplex PCR, while TCRdb's copy carries only in-frame clones and drops some. The top ten hold roughly 6.8% of the sample, which has around 370,000 clones, 90% seen once. Sequenced sample: peripheral blood. These receptors were collected from a man aged 18 to 30 with active or convalescent COVID-19.

This chain uses TRBV9 with TRBJ2-7; the match to TRBD2 covers 10 bases. CDR3 length: 15 amino acids. The germline CDR1 and CDR2 sequences are SGDLS and YYNGEE. V was clipped by 0 bases and J by 4 bases; unmatched bases: 4. This chain's CDR3 is CASSVAPSGSYEQYF. CDR3 in DNA: TGTGCCAGCAGCGTAGCTCCTAGCGGGAGTTACGAGCAGTACTTC.

This sequence joins TRBV9 and TRBJ2-3; D may be TRBD2 (6 bases). V was trimmed by 6 bases and J by 5 bases, leaving 22 bases between them. CDR1 is SGDLS, CDR2 YYNGEE, per germline. The CDR3 is 16 amino acids. The CDR3 loop reads CASTRGLSVAGDTQYF. The CDR3, as DNA: TGTGCCAGCACCCGAGGACTATCCGTTGCCGGAGATACGCAGTATTTT.

The chain has TRBV4-1 and TRBJ2-1; a possible D gene is TRBD1 (5 bases). This CDR3 spans 15 amino acids. V was pared by 0 bases and J by 4 bases, with 10 bases between. The germline CDR1 and CDR2 sequences are MGHRA and YSYEKL. The CDR3 nucleotides are TGCGCCAGCAGCCAAGATGGGGCAGTTTACAATGAGCAGTTCTTC. Its translation is CASSQDGAVYNEQFF.

The rearrangement links TRBV7-9 to TRBJ2-5, with D tentatively TRBD1 (6 bases). V lost 0 bases to trimming and J lost 4 bases, with 12 bases between them. CDR1 is SEHNR and CDR2 is FQNEAQ in the germline V gene (reference sequence). The CDR3 loop spans 15 amino acids. The chain's CDR3 is CASSLATGMAETQYF. CDR3 DNA: TGTGCCAGCAGCTTAGCTACAGGGATGGCAGAGACCCAGTACTTC.

J is TRBJ2-7 and V is TRBV6-6; 12 bases fit TRBD2. Losses at the gene ends were 1 base for V and 4 bases for J; bases not matched to a gene: 5. Germline assignment: CDR1 MNHNY and CDR2 SVGAGI (reference sequence). The CDR3 extends over 16 amino acids. The CDR3 sequence: CASSYYLAGGNYEQYF. The CDR3 coding sequence is TGTGCCAGCAGTTACTACCTAGCGGGGGGGAATTACGAGCAGTACTTC.

This chain joins TRBV6-2 or TRBV6-3 and TRBJ2-1, with 8 bases fitting TRBD2. CDR3 size: 16 residues. Germline trimming cut 5 bases from V and 3 bases from J; bases unmatched to any gene: 9. Germline V gives CDR1 MNHEY, CDR2 SVGEGT. The DNA for the CDR3 is TGTGCCAGCAGTGACACCTCTAGCGGGTTCTACAATGAGCAGTTCTTC. Amino acids: CASSDTSSGFYNEQFF.

This chain joins TRBV7-9 and TRBJ1-1; a weak D match, TRBD1 (6 bases). V was trimmed by 5 bases and J by 1 base, leaving 14 bases between them. This CDR3 has 15 residues. Germline CDR1 and CDR2: SEHNR and FQNEAQ (reference sequence). The CDR3 reads CASSPRGAGNTEAFF. The CDR3 nucleotides read TGTGCCAGCAGCCCTCGGGGGGCGGGGAACACTGAAGCTTTCTTT.

The table lists this clone with a few counts. The chain has TRBV7-2 and TRBJ1-1, with TRBD1 matching over 7 bases. The CDR3 extends over 13 amino acids. In germline, CDR1 is SGHTA, CDR2 FQGNSA. The junction had 6 bases not matched to a gene; V was cut back by 4 bases and J by 7 bases. CDR3 sequence reads: CASSYTGAGEAFF. In nucleotides, the CDR3 is TGTGCCAGCAGCTACACAGGGGCGGGTGAAGCTTTCTTT.

The chain has TRBV28 and TRBJ2-5, with TRBD2 matching over 9 bases. The CDR3 extends over 15 amino acids. Trimming cost V 8 bases and J 5 bases; bases outside gene matches: 12. Per germline, CDR1 MDHEN and CDR2 SYDVKM. The CDR3 sequence: CASLGGGRALETQYF. The DNA for the CDR3 is TGTGCCAGCTTGGGGGGCGGGAGGGCCTTGGAGACCCAGTACTTC. The full variable domain, completed using reference TRBV28 and TRBJ2-5, is DVKVTQSSRYLVKRTGEKVFLECVQDMDHENMFWYRQDPGLGLRLIYFSYDVKMKEKGDIPEGYSVSREKKERFSLILESASTNQTSMYLCASLGGGRALETQYFGPGTRLLVL.

The CDR3 nucleotides are TGTGCCAGCGGGAGGCAAAACGAGCAGTACTTC. As protein: CASGRQNEQYF. The chain recombines TRBV7-2 with TRBJ2-7, with D maybe TRBD2 (6 bases). The germline gives CDR1 SGHTA, CDR2 FQGNSA. Between the trimmed V and J ends, which lost 8 bases and 5 bases, there was a span of 10 bases. This CDR3 spans 11 amino acids. The whole variable domain, filled in from reference TRBV7-2 and TRBJ2-7, reads GAGVSQSPSNKVTEKGKDVELRCDPISGHTALYWYRQSLGQGLEFLIYFQGNSAPDKSGLPSDRFSAERTGGSVSTLTIQRTQQEDSAVYLCASGRQNEQYFGPGTRLTVT.

The chain is built from TRBV6-5 and TRBJ2-7, with unresolved D. This CDR3 is built from 11 residues. Trimming cost V 3 bases and J 5 bases, with 5 bases left between them. Looked up from germline, CDR1 is MNHEY and CDR2 is SVGAGI. The CDR3 reads CASSYSNEQYF. Written as DNA, the CDR3 is TGTGCCAGCAGTTATTCTAACGAGCAGTACTTC.

This clone has just one count. The CDR3 nucleotides are TGTGCCACCAGCAGAGCCAGACAGGGGGATGGAAACACCATATATTTT. It translates to CATSRARQGDGNTIYF. The chain uses TRBV15 and TRBJ1-3, with TRBD1 matching over 9 bases. V was pared by 1 base and J by 3 bases, with 4 bases of the junction left unmatched. Per the germline V gene, CDR1 is LNHNV and CDR2 is YYDKDF (reference sequence). The CDR3 is made up of 16 amino acids.

The rearrangement links TRBV7-9 to TRBJ2-5, with TRBD1 matching over 9 bases. V dropped 3 bases and J dropped 2; count of bases not matched to a gene: 13. CDR1 and CDR2 from the germline V gene are SEHNR and FQNEAQ (reference sequence). CDR3 size: 18 residues. CDR3 sequence: CASSFPFGTGMGQETQYF. CDR3 nucleotides: TGTGCCAGCAGCTTCCCATTCGGGACAGGGATGGGTCAAGAGACCCAGTACTTC.

The chain has TRBV5-1 and TRBJ1-1; a possible D gene is TRBD1 (6 bases). The CDR3 is 14 residues long. V lost 4 bases and J 0 bases, leaving 10 bases between the germline ends. Germline assignment: CDR1 SGHRS and CDR2 YFSETQ. The CDR3 DNA is TGCGCCAGCAGCGCGACAGGTATGAACACTGAAGCTTTCTTT. Its protein is CASSATGMNTEAFF. The full variable domain, completed using reference TRBV5-1 and TRBJ1-1, is KAGVTQTPRYLIKTRGQQVTLSCSPISGHRSVSWYQQTPGQGLQFLFEYFSETQRNKGNFPGRFSGRQFSNSRSEMNVSTLELGDSALYLCASSATGMNTEAFFGQGTRLTVV.

The J gene is TRBJ2-1, the V gene TRBV19; 8 nucleotides agree with TRBD2. Germline CDR1 and CDR2: LNHDA and SQIVND (reference sequence). Germline trimming cut 7 bases from V and 0 bases from J; bases unmatched to any gene: 14. This CDR3 has 18 amino acids. The CDR3 DNA is TGTGCCAGTACGTACCAGCGGGGGCTCTCTAGCTCCTACAATGAGCAGTTCTTC. Encoded protein: CASTYQRGLSSSYNEQFF.

The rearrangement joins TRBV19 to TRBJ1-2; 10 nucleotides match TRBD1. Per the germline V gene, CDR1 is LNHDA and CDR2 is SQIVND (reference sequence). The CDR3 consists of 17 residues. With V trimmed by 6 bases and J by 0 bases, 10 bases remained unmatched. The CDR3 region has the DNA TGTGCCAGTAGCCCCTTGTGGGGACAGGGGACTAACTATGGCTACACCTTC. This gives the protein CASSPLWGQGTNYGYTF.

The chain recombines TRBV6-6 with TRBJ2-7, with TRBD1 matching over 8 bases. Germline CDR1 is MNHNY and CDR2 is SVGAGI (reference sequence). The CDR3 is 15 amino acids. The ends lost 0 bases at V and 7 bases at J; junction bases unmatched: 8. The CDR3 DNA is TGTGCCAGCAGTTACTCGGGGCAGGGGGCGTATGAGCAGTACTTC. As protein: CASSYSGQGAYEQYF.

The chain links TRBV28 to TRBJ2-3, with 7 bases lining up with TRBD1. CDR1 is MDHEN and CDR2 is SYDVKM in the germline V gene. The CDR3 contains 19 residues. The trim removed 1 base at V and 2 bases at J, leaving 15 bases unmatched. CDR3 bases: TGTGCCAGCAGTTTATCTGGAACCGGACAGGTTTCGGTCACAGATACGCAGTATTTT. This encodes CASSLSGTGQVSVTDTQYF.

Turning to this clone: At one end the junction does not follow the germline gene, possibly because of a read error. V usage is TRBV7-7 and J usage is TRBJ2-2; tentatively, D is TRBD2 (5 bases). Germline V gene lookup returns CDR1 SSHAT and CDR2 FNYEAQ (reference sequence). The CDR3 has 16 amino acids. In DNA, the CDR3 is TGTGCTAGCAGCTTTTCCGGGAAAACTGGCACCGGGGAGCTGTTTTTT. As protein: CASSFSGKTGTGELFF.

This clone was recorded only once. The V call is TRBV7-2, the J call TRBJ2-1; 7 nucleotides align to TRBD2. Per the germline V gene, CDR1 is SGHTA and CDR2 is FQGNSA. V was pared by 5 bases and J by 8 bases, with 15 bases of the junction left unmatched. This CDR3 contains 16 residues. The chain's CDR3 is CASSRVDAGVEDEQFF. CDR3 DNA: TGTGCCAGCAGCCGTGTGGACGCGGGAGTTGAAGATGAGCAGTTCTTC.

The chain links TRBV7-3 to TRBJ2-1, with 8 positions matching TRBD2. From germline, CDR1 is SGHTA and CDR2 FQGTGA. V trimming: 5 bases; J trimming: 6 bases; junction bases outside the gene matches: 9. The CDR3 extends over 15 amino acids. The CDR3 reads CASSPGLLAANEQFF. CDR3 nucleotide sequence: TGTGCCAGCAGCCCTGGGTTACTAGCGGCCAATGAGCAGTTCTTC.

The rearrangement uses TRBV27 and TRBJ1-4, with unresolved D. The germline gives CDR1 MNHEY, CDR2 SMNVEV (reference sequence). The CDR3 consists of 15 residues. Trimming took 4 bases from V and 7 from J, leaving 16 bases between them. The CDR3 sequence is CASSSPEGGVEKLFF. The CDR3 coding sequence is TGTGCCAGCAGTTCCCCTGAGGGCGGGGTTGAAAAACTGTTTTTT. The full variable domain, in which reference TRBV27 and TRBJ1-4 provide the parts outside the CDR3, is EAQVTQNPRYLITVTGKKLTVTCSQNMNHEYMSWYRQDPGLGLRQIYYSMNVEVTDKGDVPEGYKVSRKEKRNFPLILESPSPNQTSLYFCASSSPEGGVEKLFFGSGTQLSVL.

V and J are TRBV7-2 and TRBJ2-3; 13 nucleotides align to TRBD2. With 5 bases clipped from V and 0 bases from J, the junction kept 8 bases outside the gene matches. Germline V gene sequence: CDR1 SGHTA, CDR2 FQGNSA. There are 18 residues in the CDR3. The CDR3 nucleotides are TGTGCCAGCAGCGCTAGACTAGCGGGGGGTCATAGCACAGATACGCAGTATTTT. It encodes CASSARLAGGHSTDTQYF.

This chain joins TRBV7-2 and TRBJ1-1; D possibly corresponds to TRBD1 (5 bases). Trimming pared 6 bases from V and 1 base from J, leaving 12 bases between. This CDR3 region has 14 residues. In germline, CDR1 is SGHTA, CDR2 FQGNSA. The CDR3 spells CASRSDKRNTEAFF. For the CDR3, the DNA is TGTGCCAGCAGATCGGACAAGAGGAACACTGAAGCTTTCTTT. The full variable domain, its missing parts supplied by reference TRBV7-2 and TRBJ1-1, is GAGVSQSPSNKVTEKGKDVELRCDPISGHTALYWYRQSLGQGLEFLIYFQGNSAPDKSGLPSDRFSAERTGGSVSTLTIQRTQQEDSAVYLCASRSDKRNTEAFFGQGTRLTVV.

The chain recombines TRBV6-2 or TRBV6-3 with TRBJ1-1; D is uncertain. V was cut by 2 bases and J by 1 base, with 17 bases left in between. Per germline, CDR1 MNHEY and CDR2 SVGEGT. The CDR3 is 17 residues long. As DNA, the CDR3 is TGTGCCAGCAGTTACCCGGGTTCAATCCCAAAGAACACTGAAGCTTTCTTT. This codes for CASSYPGSIPKNTEAFF.

The chain has TRBV5-1 and TRBJ1-1; the D gene is possibly TRBD1 (5 bases). V dropped 0 bases and J dropped 4 bases, with 13 bases sitting between them. The germline CDR1 and CDR2 sequences are SGHRS and YFSETQ. CDR3 length equals 15 residues. CDR3 residues: CASSLAKGSGTEAFF. CDR3 nucleotides: TGCGCCAGCAGCTTGGCCAAGGGGTCGGGCACTGAAGCTTTCTTT.

A single count supports this clone. This sequence joins TRBV3-1 (or the pseudogene TRBV3-2) and TRBJ2-6; D ambiguous. The CDR3 is 17 amino acids. Germline lookup yields CDR1 LGHDT and CDR2 YNNKEL (reference sequence). V was clipped by 0 bases and J by 0 bases, with 9 bases between them. The CDR3 here is CASSQDFRFSGANVLTF. The DNA of the CDR3 is TGTGCCAGCAGCCAAGACTTCAGGTTCTCTGGGGCCAACGTCCTGACTTTC.

The table lists this clone with a few counts. The chain is built from TRBV7-8 and TRBJ2-7; D perhaps matches TRBD1 (6 bases). The V gene lost 6 bases and the J gene lost 1 base, with 13 bases spanning the gap. Germline CDR1 SGHVS, CDR2 FQNEAQ. The CDR3 spans 14 residues. Written as DNA, the CDR3 is TGTGCCAGCAGAACAGGGCGCGCTTCCTACGAGCAGTACTTC. Protein sequence: CASRTGRASYEQYF.